This T cell receptor beta chain is from a study of T-cell memory formation after mild COVID-19. Study-wide background: In these data, TCR clusters were largely donor specific. The study, taken as a whole, reports: Mainly in CM and EM were contracting CD4+ clones; CD8+ were in EMRA. For second-wave clones that peaked at day 37, SARS-CoV-2 specificity went unverified. CD4/CD8 balance held among clones contracting day 15 to 85, and later expanders leaned CD4+.

This clonotype is large in the sample. Antigen: not known. TCRdb ran MiXCR on the 5' RACE reads and lists one entry per CDR3 protein. The table has 70,000 to 95,000 distinct CDR3 sequences, roughly 12% seen once. The trim removed 0 bases at V and 6 bases at J, leaving 3 bases unmatched. Germline CDR1 reads LNHNV; CDR2 reads YYDKDF (reference sequence). The CDR3 extends over 15 amino acids. This TCR derives from a man aged 18 to 29 who had mild COVID-19 (a few samples of this study predate the infection). Cell type and time point are not known. V and J are TRBV15 and TRBJ2-2; 8 bases line up with TRBD2. The material sequenced was PBMCs or a T cell subset sorted from them (not recorded which). Here the CDR3 reads CATSRDTGGPGELFF. Written as DNA, the CDR3 is TGTGCCACCAGCAGAGATACGGGGGGGCCCGGGGAGCTGTTTTTT. Full variable domain (outside the CDR3, taken from reference TRBV15 and TRBJ2-2): DAMVIQNPRYQVTQFGKPVTLSCSQTLNHNVMYWYQQKSSQAPKLLFHYYDKDFNNEADTPDNFQSRRPNTSFCFLDIRSPGLGDTAMYLCATSRDTGGPGELFFGEGSRLTVL.